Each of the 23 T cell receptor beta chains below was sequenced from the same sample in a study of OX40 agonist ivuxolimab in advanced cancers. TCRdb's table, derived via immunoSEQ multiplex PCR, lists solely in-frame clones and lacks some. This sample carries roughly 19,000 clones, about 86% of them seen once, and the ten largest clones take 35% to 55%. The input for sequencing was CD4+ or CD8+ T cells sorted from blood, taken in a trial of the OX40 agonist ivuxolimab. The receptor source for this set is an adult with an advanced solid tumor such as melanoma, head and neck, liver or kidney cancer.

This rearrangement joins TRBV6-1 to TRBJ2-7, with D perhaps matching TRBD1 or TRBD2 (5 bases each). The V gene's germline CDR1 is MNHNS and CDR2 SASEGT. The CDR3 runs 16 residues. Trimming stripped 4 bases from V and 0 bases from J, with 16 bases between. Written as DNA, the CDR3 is TGTGCCAGCAGTGGGGAGACAGATCCTCACTCCTACGAGCAGTACTTC. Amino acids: CASSGETDPHSYEQYF.

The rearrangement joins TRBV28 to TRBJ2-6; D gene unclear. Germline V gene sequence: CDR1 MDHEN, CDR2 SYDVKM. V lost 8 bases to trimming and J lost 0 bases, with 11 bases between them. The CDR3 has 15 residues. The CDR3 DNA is TGTGCCAGCTCCAAGGGCCCCTCTGGGGCCAACGTCCTGACTTTC. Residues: CASSKGPSGANVLTF.

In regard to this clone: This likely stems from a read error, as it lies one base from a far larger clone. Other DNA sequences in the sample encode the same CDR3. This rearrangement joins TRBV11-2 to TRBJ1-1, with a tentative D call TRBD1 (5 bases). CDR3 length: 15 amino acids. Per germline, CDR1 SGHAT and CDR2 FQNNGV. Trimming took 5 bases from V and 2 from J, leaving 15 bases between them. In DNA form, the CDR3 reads TGTGCCAGCAGCGCAAGCGGGGACGGTAACACTGAAGCTTTCTTT. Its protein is CASSASGDGNTEAFF.

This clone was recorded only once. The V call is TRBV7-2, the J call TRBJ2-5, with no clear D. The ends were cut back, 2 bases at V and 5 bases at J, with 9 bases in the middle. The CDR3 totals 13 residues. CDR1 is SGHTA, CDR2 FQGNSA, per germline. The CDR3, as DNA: TGTGCCAGCAGCTTAAATCCTTGGGAGACCCAGTACTTC. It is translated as CASSLNPWETQYF.

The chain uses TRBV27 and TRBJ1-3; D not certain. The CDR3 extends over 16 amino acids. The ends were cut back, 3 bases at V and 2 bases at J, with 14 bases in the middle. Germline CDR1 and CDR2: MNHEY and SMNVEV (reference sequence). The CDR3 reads CASSLGPAWAGNTIYF. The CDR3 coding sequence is TGTGCCAGCAGTTTGGGCCCAGCCTGGGCTGGAAACACCATATATTTT.

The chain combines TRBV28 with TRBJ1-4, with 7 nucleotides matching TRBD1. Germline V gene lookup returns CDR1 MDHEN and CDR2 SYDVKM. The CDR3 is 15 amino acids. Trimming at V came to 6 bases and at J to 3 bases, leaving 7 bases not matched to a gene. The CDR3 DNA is TGTGCCAGCAGCCGAGGGGGCGCATCTAATGAAAAACTGTTTTTT. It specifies CASSRGGASNEKLFF.

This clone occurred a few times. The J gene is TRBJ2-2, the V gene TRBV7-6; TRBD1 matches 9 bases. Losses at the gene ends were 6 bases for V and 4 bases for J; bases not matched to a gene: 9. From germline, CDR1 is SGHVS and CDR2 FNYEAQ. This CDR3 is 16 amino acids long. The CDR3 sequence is CASSPGTGIGTGELFF. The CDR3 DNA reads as TGTGCCAGCAGTCCCGGGACAGGGATCGGCACCGGGGAGCTGTTTTTT.

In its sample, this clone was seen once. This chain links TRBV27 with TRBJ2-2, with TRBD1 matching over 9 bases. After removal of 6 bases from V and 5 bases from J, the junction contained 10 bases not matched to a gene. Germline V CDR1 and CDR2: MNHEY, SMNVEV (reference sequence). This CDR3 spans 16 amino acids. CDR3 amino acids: CASRGTGTGRTGELFF. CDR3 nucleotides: TGTGCCAGCAGGGGAACCGGGACAGGGAGAACCGGGGAGCTGTTTTTT.

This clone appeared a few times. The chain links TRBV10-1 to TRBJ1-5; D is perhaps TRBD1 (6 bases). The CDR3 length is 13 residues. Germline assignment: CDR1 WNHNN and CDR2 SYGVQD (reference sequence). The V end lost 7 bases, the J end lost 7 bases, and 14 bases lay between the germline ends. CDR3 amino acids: CASNHTGYQPQHF. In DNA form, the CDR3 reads TGCGCCAGCAACCACACAGGGTACCAGCCCCAGCATTTT.

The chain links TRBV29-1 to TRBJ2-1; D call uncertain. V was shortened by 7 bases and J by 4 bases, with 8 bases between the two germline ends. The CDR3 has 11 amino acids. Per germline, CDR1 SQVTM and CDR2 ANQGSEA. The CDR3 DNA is TGCAGCGCTCATGATTACAATGAGCAGTTCTTC. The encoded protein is CSAHDYNEQFF.

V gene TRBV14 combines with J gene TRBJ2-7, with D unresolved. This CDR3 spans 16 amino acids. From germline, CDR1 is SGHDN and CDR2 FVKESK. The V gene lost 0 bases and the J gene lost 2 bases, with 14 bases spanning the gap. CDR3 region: CASSQDEYEPTYEQYF. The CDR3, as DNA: TGTGCCAGCAGCCAAGATGAGTATGAACCTACCTACGAGCAGTACTTC.

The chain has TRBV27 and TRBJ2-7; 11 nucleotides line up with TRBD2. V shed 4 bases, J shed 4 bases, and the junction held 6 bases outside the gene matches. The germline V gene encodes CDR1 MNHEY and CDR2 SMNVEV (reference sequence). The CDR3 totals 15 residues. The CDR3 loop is CASSSRLAGKYEQYF. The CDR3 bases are TGTGCCAGCAGTTCGCGACTAGCGGGAAAGTACGAGCAGTACTTC.

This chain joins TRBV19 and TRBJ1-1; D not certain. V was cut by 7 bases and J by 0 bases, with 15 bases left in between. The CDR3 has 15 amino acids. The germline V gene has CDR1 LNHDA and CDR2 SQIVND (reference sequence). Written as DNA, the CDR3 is TGTGCCAGTATAACGGCCCCCGGGTTGAACACTGAAGCTTTCTTT. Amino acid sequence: CASITAPGLNTEAFF.

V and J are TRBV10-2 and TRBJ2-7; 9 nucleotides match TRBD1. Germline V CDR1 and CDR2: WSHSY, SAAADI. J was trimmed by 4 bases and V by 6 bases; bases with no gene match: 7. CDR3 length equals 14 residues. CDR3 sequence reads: CASRAGTGIYEQYF. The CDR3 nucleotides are TGCGCCAGCAGGGCCGGGACAGGGATATACGAGCAGTACTTC.

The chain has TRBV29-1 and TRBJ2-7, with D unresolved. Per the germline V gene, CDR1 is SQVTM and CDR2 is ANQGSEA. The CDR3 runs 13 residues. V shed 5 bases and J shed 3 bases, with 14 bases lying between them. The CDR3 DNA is TGCAGCGTTATCCAAGGGCCGATCTACGAGCAGTACTTC. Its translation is CSVIQGPIYEQYF.

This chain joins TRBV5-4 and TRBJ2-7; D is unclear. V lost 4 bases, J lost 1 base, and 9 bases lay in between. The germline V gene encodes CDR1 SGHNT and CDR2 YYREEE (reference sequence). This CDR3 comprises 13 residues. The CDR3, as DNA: TGTGCCAGCAGCCCCCAGGTTTCCTACGAGCAGTACTTC. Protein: CASSPQVSYEQYF.

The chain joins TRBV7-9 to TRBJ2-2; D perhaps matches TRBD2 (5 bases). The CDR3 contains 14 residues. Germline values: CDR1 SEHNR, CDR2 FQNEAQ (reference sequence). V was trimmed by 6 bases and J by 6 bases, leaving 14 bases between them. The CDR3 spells CASSPVIGAGELFF. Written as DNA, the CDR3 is TGTGCCAGCAGTCCAGTCATCGGGGCCGGGGAGCTGTTTTTT.

CDR3 protein: CASSYLGSTDTQYF. The CDR3 coding sequence is TGTGCCAGCAGTTATCTAGGGAGCACAGATACGCAGTATTTT. The chain employs TRBV6-1 and TRBJ2-3, with D uncertain. The CDR3 has 14 amino acids. Germline-derived CDR1 and CDR2 are MNHNS and SASEGT. Trimming left V 5 bases short and J 0 bases short, with 9 bases between.

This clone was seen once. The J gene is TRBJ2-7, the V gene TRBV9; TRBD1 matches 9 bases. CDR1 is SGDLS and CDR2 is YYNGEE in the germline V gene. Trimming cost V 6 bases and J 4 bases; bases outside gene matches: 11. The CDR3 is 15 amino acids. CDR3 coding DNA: TGTGCCAGCACCCCGGGACAGGGAGGGGGGTACGAGCAGTACTTC. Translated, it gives CASTPGQGGGYEQYF.

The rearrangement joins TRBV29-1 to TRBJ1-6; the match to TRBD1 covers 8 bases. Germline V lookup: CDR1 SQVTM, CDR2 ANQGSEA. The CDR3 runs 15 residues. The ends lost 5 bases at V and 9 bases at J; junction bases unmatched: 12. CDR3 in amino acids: CSVMASDRDGSPLHF. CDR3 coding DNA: TGCAGCGTTATGGCATCGGACAGGGACGGTTCACCCCTCCACTTT.

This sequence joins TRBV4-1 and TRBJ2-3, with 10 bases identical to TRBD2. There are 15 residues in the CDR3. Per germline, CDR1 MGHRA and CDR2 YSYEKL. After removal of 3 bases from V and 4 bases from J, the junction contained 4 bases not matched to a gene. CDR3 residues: CASSHSGGAPDTQYF. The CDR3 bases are TGCGCCAGCAGCCACAGCGGGGGGGCCCCAGATACGCAGTATTTT.

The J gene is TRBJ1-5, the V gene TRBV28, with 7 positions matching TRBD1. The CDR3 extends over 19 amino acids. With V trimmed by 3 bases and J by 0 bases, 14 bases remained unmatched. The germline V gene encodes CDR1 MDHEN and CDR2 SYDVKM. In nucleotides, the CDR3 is TGTGCCAGCAGTTTGGTAACTCCGGGACAGCTAAATAGCAATCAGCCCCAGCATTTT. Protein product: CASSLVTPGQLNSNQPQHF.

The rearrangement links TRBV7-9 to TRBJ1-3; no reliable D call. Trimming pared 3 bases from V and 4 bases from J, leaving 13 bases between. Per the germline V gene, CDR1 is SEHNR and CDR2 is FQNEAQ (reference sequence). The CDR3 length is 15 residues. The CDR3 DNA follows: TGTGCCAGCAGCTTCTTTGGGGATTCAGGAAACACCATATATTTT. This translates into CASSFFGDSGNTIYF.